This T cell receptor beta chain was sequenced during a study of T cells in localized non-small cell lung cancer. The study, taken as a whole, reports: The greatest T cell clonality was found in uninvolved adjacent lung (higher than in tumor).

The germline V gene has CDR1 SQVTM and CDR2 ANQGSEA. This CDR3 region has 13 residues. With regard to this clone: As yet, its antigen is unknown.

Some clones are missing from TCRdb's copy, which holds only in-frame ones; the method was immunoSEQ multiplex PCR. The table lists over 10,000 clones, over 70% of them singletons. Sequencing used peripheral blood, obtained before any cancer treatment. The J gene is TRBJ2-1, the V gene TRBV29-1; 14 nucleotides match TRBD2. The source is a male donor at least 60 years old with stage I lung adenocarcinoma. The CDR3 loop is CRVGTSGSHEQFF. As DNA, the CDR3 is TGCAGAGTGGGGACTAGCGGGAGTCATGAGCAGTTCTTC.